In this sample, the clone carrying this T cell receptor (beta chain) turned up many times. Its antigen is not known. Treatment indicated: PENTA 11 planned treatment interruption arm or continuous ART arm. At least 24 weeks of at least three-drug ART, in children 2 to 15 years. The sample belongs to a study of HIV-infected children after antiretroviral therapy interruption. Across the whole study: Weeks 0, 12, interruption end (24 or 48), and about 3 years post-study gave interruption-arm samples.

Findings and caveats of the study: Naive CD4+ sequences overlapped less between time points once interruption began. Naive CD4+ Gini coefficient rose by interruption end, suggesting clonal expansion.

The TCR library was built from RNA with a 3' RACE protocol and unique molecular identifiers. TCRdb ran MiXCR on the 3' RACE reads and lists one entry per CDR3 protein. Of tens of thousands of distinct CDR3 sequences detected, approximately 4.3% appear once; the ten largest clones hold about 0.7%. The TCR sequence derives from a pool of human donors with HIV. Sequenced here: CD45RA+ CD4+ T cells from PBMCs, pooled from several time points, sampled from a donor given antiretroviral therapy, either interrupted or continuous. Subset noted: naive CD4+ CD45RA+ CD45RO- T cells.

CDR3 nucleotides: TGTGCCACGAGGAACACAGATACGCAGTATTTT. Translating gives CATRNTDTQYF. The chain links TRBV24-1 to TRBJ2-3, with D unclear. Looked up from germline, CDR1 is KGHDR and CDR2 is SFDVKD. The V end lost 10 bases, the J end lost 2 bases, and 6 bases lay between the germline ends. The CDR3 spans 11 residues.